The clone carrying this TCR beta chain was found a few times. CDR1 MNHEY and CDR2 SMNVEV come from the germline V gene (reference sequence). V lost 4 bases to trimming and J lost 2 bases, with 6 bases between them. There are 14 residues in the CDR3. This sample is part of a study of human T cells and chemical hapten exposure. Time point reported: patch test 1, 2 weeks after DPC sensitization. As for treatment: therapeutic diphenylcyclopropenone sensitization with weekly scalp DPC. Each CDR3 protein gets one entry after TCRdb re-called the RACE reads with MiXCR. The sample carries 340,000 or so distinct CDR3 sequences, roughly 6.9% recorded once.

This clonotype was obtained from a young woman with alopecia areata. Some clones in this sample may be carry-over from other donors' samples. The specimen comprised whole blood, sampled in connection with sensitization to the hapten diphenylcyclopropenone (DPC). The chain is built from TRBV27 and TRBJ2-6; D gene unclear. The DNA for the CDR3 is TGTGCCAGCAGTTACGGCCCTGGGGCCAACGTCCTGACTTTC. Encoded protein: CASSYGPGANVLTF.